The next 31 T cell receptor beta chains were all read from a single sample in a study of shared clonotypes between healthy human individuals. Clones were sequenced by immunoSEQ multiplex PCR, and TCRdb holds only the in-frame ones, with some missing. The data hold 2 million to 2.5 million clones, with over 85% observed a single time. The sequenced sample consisted of naive CD4+ T cells from PBMCs. Subset meaning: CD45RA+ positively selected. The source is a man between 18 and 35 years old in good health. Some clones in this sample may be carry-over from other donors' samples.

The gene calls are TRBV28 and TRBJ2-5, with D perhaps TRBD1 or TRBD2 (5 bases each). The J call may be faulty, since TRBJ2-7 better matches the DNA end. Per germline, CDR1 MDHEN and CDR2 SYDVKM. The length of the CDR3 is 15 residues. The CDR3 DNA is TGTGCCACCCTCCTCGAGGGGACCGCGTCCTACGAGCAGTACTTC. Residues: CATLLEGTASYEQYF.

This sequence joins TRBV5-1 and TRBJ2-3; 7 nucleotides match TRBD1. CDR1 is SGHRS and CDR2 is YFSETQ in the germline V gene. V dropped 0 bases and J dropped 0; count of bases not matched to a gene: 4. The CDR3 is made up of 16 amino acids. Written as DNA, the CDR3 is TGCGCCAGCAGCTTGGGGGACAGTACTAGCACAGATACGCAGTATTTT. This gives the protein CASSLGDSTSTDTQYF.

This clone turned up a few times. This chain links TRBV5-4 with TRBJ2-2, with unresolved D. V dropped 0 bases and J dropped 3 bases, with 6 bases sitting between them. The CDR3 sequence is 14 residues long. The V gene's germline CDR1 is SGHNT and CDR2 YYREEE (reference sequence). CDR3: CASSLERHTGELFF. CDR3 in DNA: TGTGCCAGCAGCTTGGAGCGCCACACCGGGGAGCTGTTTTTT.

The rearrangement joins TRBV30 to TRBJ2-7; 9 bases map to TRBD2. CDR3 length equals 17 residues. Germline trimming cut 0 bases from V and 3 bases from J; bases unmatched to any gene: 12. Germline V CDR1 and CDR2: GTSNPN, SVGIG (reference sequence). The CDR3 sequence: CAWSVYSGSNQGYEQYF. CDR3 in DNA: TGTGCCTGGAGTGTATATAGCGGGAGCAATCAAGGCTACGAGCAGTACTTC.

This clone was found a few times. This chain connects TRBV5-1 to TRBJ1-4; a weak D match, TRBD1 (6 bases). CDR3 length: 15 residues. Trimming pared 7 bases from V and 7 bases from J, leaving 20 bases between. CDR1 and CDR2 from the germline V gene are SGHRS and YFSETQ. CDR3 sequence reads: CASHPDRPGPEKLFF. The CDR3 nucleotides read TGCGCCAGCCATCCCGACAGGCCGGGGCCTGAAAAACTGTTTTTT.

Comments on this clone: Other DNA sequences in this sample translate to the same CDR3. This CDR3 is CASSPDRAYGYTF. CDR3 sequence (DNA): TGTGCCAGCAGCCCCGACAGGGCCTATGGCTACACCTTC. The chain combines TRBV6-5 with TRBJ1-2, with 7 bases that match TRBD1. In germline, CDR1 is MNHEY, CDR2 SVGAGI. The CDR3 spans 13 residues. V lost 6 bases to trimming and J lost 4 bases; unmatched junction nucleotides: 5.

The chain combines TRBV4-2 with TRBJ2-1; TRBD2 matches 10 bases. The CDR3 sequence is 18 residues long. The ends lost 1 base at V and 6 bases at J; junction bases unmatched: 12. Per germline, CDR1 LGHNA and CDR2 YNFKEQ. CDR3 residues: CASSQVGRAGGAGNEQFF. CDR3 nucleotide sequence: TGTGCCAGCAGCCAAGTCGGCCGAGCGGGAGGGGCTGGCAATGAGCAGTTCTTC.

CDR3 residues: CASSPQRLLYNEQFF. The CDR3 coding sequence is TGTGCCAGCAGCCCCCAAAGGCTTCTATACAATGAGCAGTTCTTC. The gene calls are TRBV11-2 and TRBJ2-1, with D hard to call. Trimming cost V 5 bases and J 4 bases, with 15 bases left between them. The CDR3 sequence is 15 residues long. Germline V CDR1 and CDR2: SGHAT, FQNNGV. The full variable domain, rest sourced from reference TRBV11-2 and TRBJ2-1, is EAGVAQSPRYKIIEKRQSVAFWCNPISGHATLYWYQQILGQGPKLLIQFQNNGVVDDSQLPKDRFSAERLKGVDSTLKIQPAKLEDSAVYLCASSPQRLLYNEQFFGPGTRLTVL.

The chain has TRBV30 and TRBJ2-5, with TRBD2 as a possible D gene (6 bases). The CDR3 extends over 14 amino acids. V lost 5 bases and J lost 1, with 14 bases in between. Germline V gene sequence: CDR1 GTSNPN, CDR2 SVGIG (reference sequence). CDR3 nucleotides: TGTGCCTGGGACCTCGGGACTGGCCAAGAGACCCAGTACTTC. It specifies CAWDLGTGQETQYF.

J is TRBJ2-2 and V is TRBV30, with D possibly matching TRBD2 (6 bases). This CDR3 comprises 12 residues. CDR1 is GTSNPN, CDR2 SVGIG, per germline (reference sequence). V lost 1 base and J 6 bases, leaving 6 bases between the germline ends. CDR3 nucleotides: TGTGCCTGGAGTGGGGGGGCCGGGGAGCTGTTTTTT. It translates to CAWSGGAGELFF.

The CDR3 protein is CASTSYSNQPQHF. The DNA of the CDR3 is TGTGCCAGCACCTCTTATAGCAATCAGCCCCAGCATTTT. J is TRBJ1-5 and V is TRBV6-1; D unclear. Between the trimmed V and J ends, which lost 7 bases and 0 bases, there was a span of 7 bases. CDR3 size: 13 residues. CDR1 MNHNS and CDR2 SASEGT come from the germline V gene.

V and J are TRBV28 and TRBJ1-5, with D maybe TRBD1 (5 bases). V was clipped by 6 bases and J by 3 bases, with 24 bases between them. The length of the CDR3 is 18 residues. CDR1 is MDHEN, CDR2 SYDVKM, per germline. The CDR3 sequence: CASSPAPGTDTTNQPQHF. The CDR3 DNA follows: TGTGCCAGCAGCCCAGCCCCCGGGACGGACACCACCAATCAGCCCCAGCATTTT.

V usage is TRBV5-1 and J usage is TRBJ1-1; 7 nucleotides align to TRBD1. Trimming at V came to 3 bases and at J to 5 bases, leaving 7 bases not matched to a gene. CDR3 length: 14 amino acids. Germline values: CDR1 SGHRS, CDR2 YFSETQ. This chain's CDR3 is CASSSTGDGTEAFF. The DNA of the CDR3 is TGCGCCAGCAGCTCAACAGGGGACGGGACTGAAGCTTTCTTT.

The genes are TRBV7-2 and TRBJ1-1; TRBD1 agrees at 7 bases. The V gene's germline CDR1 is SGHTA and CDR2 FQGNSA. The CDR3 length is 15 residues. Losses at the gene ends were 5 bases for V and 5 bases for J; bases not matched to a gene: 11. CDR3: CASSNTGVLRTEAFF. CDR3 nucleotide sequence: TGTGCCAGCAGCAACACAGGGGTCCTCAGGACTGAAGCTTTCTTT.

This clone was detected once. This chain joins TRBV28 and TRBJ2-3, with 10 bases fitting TRBD2. The germline V gene encodes CDR1 MDHEN and CDR2 SYDVKM. This CDR3 spans 15 amino acids. With 5 bases clipped from V and 1 base from J, the junction kept 3 bases outside the gene matches. CDR3 protein: CASSIAGGGTDTQYF. CDR3 in DNA: TGTGCCAGCAGTATAGCGGGAGGAGGCACAGATACGCAGTATTTT. Full variable domain (remainder filled in from reference TRBV28 and TRBJ2-3): DVKVTQSSRYLVKRTGEKVFLECVQDMDHENMFWYRQDPGLGLRLIYFSYDVKMKEKGDIPEGYSVSREKKERFSLILESASTNQTSMYLCASSIAGGGTDTQYFGPGTRLTVL.

This clone is a singleton in its sample. The V gene is TRBV7-6, the J gene TRBJ1-2; D call uncertain. This CDR3 region has 15 residues. V was shortened by 1 base and J by 4 bases, with 13 bases between the two germline ends. Per the germline V gene, CDR1 is SGHVS and CDR2 is FNYEAQ. The CDR3 DNA follows: TGTGCCAGCAGCTTAGACCACACGGCCATCTATGGCTACACCTTC. It encodes CASSLDHTAIYGYTF.

The chain employs TRBV5-1 and TRBJ2-2; TRBD1 agrees at 8 bases. Trimming cost V 6 bases and J 5 bases; bases outside gene matches: 12. The CDR3 loop spans 16 amino acids. Per germline, CDR1 SGHRS and CDR2 YFSETQ. The CDR3 region is CASNWGTGPGTGELFF. The CDR3 DNA reads as TGCGCCAGCAATTGGGGGACAGGCCCGGGGACCGGGGAGCTGTTTTTT.

As to this clone: Other DNA sequences from this sample encode an identical CDR3 as well. The chain uses TRBV28 and TRBJ1-5, with 7 bases lining up with TRBD1. With V trimmed by 8 bases and J by 2 bases, 3 bases remained unmatched. CDR1 is MDHEN and CDR2 is SYDVKM in the germline V gene. The CDR3 spans 13 residues. CDR3: CASRQGGNQPQHF. CDR3 DNA: TGTGCCAGCCGGCAGGGGGGCAATCAGCCCCAGCATTTT. Full variable domain (missing parts from reference TRBV28 and TRBJ1-5): DVKVTQSSRYLVKRTGEKVFLECVQDMDHENMFWYRQDPGLGLRLIYFSYDVKMKEKGDIPEGYSVSREKKERFSLILESASTNQTSMYLCASRQGGNQPQHFGDGTRLSIL.

This clone was counted only a few times. The chain uses TRBV7-2 and TRBJ1-5; a weak D match, TRBD1 (6 bases). From germline, CDR1 is SGHTA and CDR2 FQGNSA. There are 15 residues in the CDR3. The V end was cut by 0 bases, the J end by 3 bases, with 9 bases between. The CDR3 DNA sequence: TGTGCCAGCAGCTTAGCACAGGGAAACAATCAGCCCCAGCATTTT. Translating gives CASSLAQGNNQPQHF.

A word on this clone: Other DNA sequences in the sample encode the same CDR3. The V call is TRBV9, the J call TRBJ1-1; D uncertain. The V gene's germline CDR1 is SGDLS and CDR2 YYNGEE. V shed 0 bases and J shed 0 bases, with 6 bases lying between them. CDR3 length: 14 residues. CDR3 bases: TGTGCCAGCAGCGTAGGGACGATGAACACTGAAGCTTTCTTT. This codes for CASSVGTMNTEAFF.

J is TRBJ2-1 and V is TRBV2; either TRBD1 or TRBD2 may supply D (5 bases each). In germline, CDR1 is SNHLY, CDR2 FYNNEI. Between the trimmed V and J ends, which lost 10 bases and 4 bases, there was a span of 23 bases. This CDR3 contains 16 residues. CDR3 nucleotide sequence: TGTGCCACCCCCCTTCCCGGGACCACTAATTACAATGAGCAGTTCTTC. Its translation: CATPLPGTTNYNEQFF.

The genes are TRBV6-6 and TRBJ2-7; D is perhaps TRBD1 (6 bases). The germline V gene has CDR1 MNHNY and CDR2 SVGAGI (reference sequence). The length of the CDR3 is 13 residues. V lost 5 bases to trimming and J lost 2 bases, with 10 bases between them. The CDR3 region is CASSPTGPYEQYF. The CDR3 DNA reads as TGTGCCAGCAGTCCGACAGGACCCTACGAGCAGTACTTC.

The gene calls are TRBV27 and TRBJ2-7; the match to TRBD1 covers 8 bases. Trimming took 8 bases from V and 3 from J; bases not matched to a gene: 9. The germline V gene encodes CDR1 MNHEY and CDR2 SMNVEV (reference sequence). CDR3 length: 14 amino acids. CDR3 DNA: TGTGCCAGCTGGACGACGGACAGGGTCTACGAGCAGTACTTC. Amino acid sequence: CASWTTDRVYEQYF.

The chain is built from TRBV7-2 and TRBJ2-6; TRBD1 is a possible D gene (7 bases). The CDR3 runs 15 residues. Trimming pared 8 bases from V and 2 bases from J, leaving 13 bases between. The germline CDR1 and CDR2 sequences are SGHTA and FQGNSA. DNA for the CDR3: TGTGCCAGCTCATCAGGGGGGCCTGGGGCCAACGTCCTGACTTTC. Its translation: CASSSGGPGANVLTF.

The chain carries TRBV9 and TRBJ2-3; no clear D gene. The germline CDR1 and CDR2 sequences are SGDLS and YYNGEE. Trimming removed 3 bases from V and 1 base from J, with 9 bases in between. The CDR3 consists of 14 residues. The DNA for the CDR3 is TGTGCCAGCAGCGAGGCAATCCGCACAGATACGCAGTATTTT. This translates into CASSEAIRTDTQYF.

The chain combines TRBV5-4 with TRBJ1-1, with D hard to call. Germline loops: CDR1 SGHNT, CDR2 YYREEE (reference sequence). V was clipped by 1 base and J by 0 bases, with 10 bases between them. CDR3 length equals 15 residues. DNA for the CDR3: TGTGCCAGCAGCTTGTCCGGCAGTTTGAACACTGAAGCTTTCTTT. Amino acids: CASSLSGSLNTEAFF.

This sequence joins TRBV6-5 and TRBJ2-7, with 11 nucleotides matching TRBD2. J gave up 0 bases and V 6 bases, and 4 bases lay outside the gene matches. CDR1 is MNHEY and CDR2 is SVGAGI in the germline V gene. The CDR3 loop spans 15 amino acids. The CDR3: CASRVLAGASYEQYF. The DNA of the CDR3 is TGTGCCAGCAGGGTACTAGCGGGGGCCTCCTACGAGCAGTACTTC.

The gene calls are TRBV19 and TRBJ1-1; D not resolved. This CDR3 spans 14 amino acids. V lost 9 bases and J lost 3, with 17 bases in between. The V gene's germline CDR1 is LNHDA and CDR2 SQIVND (reference sequence). The DNA for the CDR3 is TGTGCCAGCCTTAGTCGTGGGAGGGACACTGAAGCTTTCTTT. Its protein product is CASLSRGRDTEAFF.

Concerning this clone itself: Other nucleotide sequences in the sample specify the same CDR3. The rearrangement joins TRBV4-3 to TRBJ1-2; no definite D call. The germline CDR1 and CDR2 sequences are LGHNA and YSLEER. The CDR3 runs to 12 residues. Trimming shortened V by 2 bases and J by 5 bases, and 6 bases separated the two germline ends. DNA for the CDR3: TGCGCCAGCAGCCAACACGGATATGGCTACACCTTC. Protein sequence: CASSQHGYGYTF.

The chain employs TRBV7-9 and TRBJ2-1, with D maybe TRBD2 (5 bases). The V and J ends lost 3 bases and 5 bases respectively, with 17 bases between them. CDR1 is SEHNR, CDR2 FQNEAQ, per germline (reference sequence). The CDR3 extends over 16 amino acids. CDR3 nucleotides: TGTGCCAGCAGCTTGGGGTATGCGTCGGGGAACAATGAGCAGTTCTTC. As protein: CASSLGYASGNNEQFF.

This clone was seen more than once but under ten times. The CDR3 DNA is TGTGCCAGCACCGGGGGCTCCAAGTCAGCTTTCTTT. Translating gives CASTGGSKSAFF. The J gene is TRBJ1-1, the V gene TRBV5-6, with D possibly TRBD1 on 6 matching bases. The germline CDR1 and CDR2 sequences are SGHDT and YYEEEE. This CDR3 is built from 12 residues. Trimming stripped 6 bases from V and 10 bases from J, with 16 bases between.